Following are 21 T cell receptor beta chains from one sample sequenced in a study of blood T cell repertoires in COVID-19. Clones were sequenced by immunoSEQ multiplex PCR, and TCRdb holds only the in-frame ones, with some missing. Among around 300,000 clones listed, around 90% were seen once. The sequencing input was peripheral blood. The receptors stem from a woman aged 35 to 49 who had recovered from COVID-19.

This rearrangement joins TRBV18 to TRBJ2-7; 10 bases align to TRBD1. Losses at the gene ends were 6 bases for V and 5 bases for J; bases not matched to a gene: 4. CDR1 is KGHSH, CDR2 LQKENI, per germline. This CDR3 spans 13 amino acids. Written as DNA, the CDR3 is TGTGCCAGCTCGACAGGGGGCTACAACGAGCAGTACTTC. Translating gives CASSTGGYNEQYF. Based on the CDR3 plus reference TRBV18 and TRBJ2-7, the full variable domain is NAGVMQNPRHLVRRRGQEARLRCSPMKGHSHVYWYRQLPEEGLKFMVYLQKENIIDESGMPKERFSAEFPKEGPSILRIQQVVRGDSAAYFCASSTGGYNEQYFGPGTRLTVT.

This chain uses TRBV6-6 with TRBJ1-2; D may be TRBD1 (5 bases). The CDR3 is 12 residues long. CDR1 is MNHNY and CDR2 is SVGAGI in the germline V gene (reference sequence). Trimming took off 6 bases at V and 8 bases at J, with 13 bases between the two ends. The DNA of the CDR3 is TGTGCCAGCAGCTCCCGGGGGAGGGGCTACACCTTC. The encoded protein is CASSSRGRGYTF.

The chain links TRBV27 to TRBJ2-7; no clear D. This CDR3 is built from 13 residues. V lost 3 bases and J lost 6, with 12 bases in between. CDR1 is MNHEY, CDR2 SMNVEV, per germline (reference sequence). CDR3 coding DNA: TGTGCCAGCAGTTTGGGCAGTGACGGCGAGCAGTACTTC. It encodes CASSLGSDGEQYF.

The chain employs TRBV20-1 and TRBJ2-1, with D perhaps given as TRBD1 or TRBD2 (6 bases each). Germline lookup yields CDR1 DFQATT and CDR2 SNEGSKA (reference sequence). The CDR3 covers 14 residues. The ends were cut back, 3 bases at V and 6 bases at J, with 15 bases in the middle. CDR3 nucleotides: TGCAGTGCTAGTGAGGGGGGTCGGTTCAATGAGCAGTTCTTC. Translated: CSASEGGRFNEQFF.

The CDR3 bases are TGTGCCAGCAGCTTAGGAAGCGGGCCCACCTACGAGCAGTACTTC. Its protein product is CASSLGSGPTYEQYF. The chain carries TRBV7-3 and TRBJ2-7, with D maybe TRBD2 (6 bases). The length of the CDR3 is 15 residues. V was clipped by 2 bases and J by 2 bases, with 13 bases between them. Germline lookup yields CDR1 SGHTA and CDR2 FQGTGA.

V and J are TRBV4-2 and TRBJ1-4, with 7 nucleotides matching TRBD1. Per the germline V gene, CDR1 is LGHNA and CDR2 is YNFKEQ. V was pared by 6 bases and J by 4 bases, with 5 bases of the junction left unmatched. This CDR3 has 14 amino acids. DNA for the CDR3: TGTGCCAGCAGGACCGGGACAGATAATGAAAAACTGTTTTTT. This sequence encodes CASRTGTDNEKLFF.

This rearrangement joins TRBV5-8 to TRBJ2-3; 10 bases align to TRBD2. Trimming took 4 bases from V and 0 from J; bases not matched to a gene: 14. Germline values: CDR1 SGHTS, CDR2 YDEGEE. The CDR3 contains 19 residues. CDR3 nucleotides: TGTGCCAGCAGCCAGGTGAAAGCGGGAGGGCCCCCTAGCACAGATACGCAGTATTTT. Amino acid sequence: CASSQVKAGGPPSTDTQYF.

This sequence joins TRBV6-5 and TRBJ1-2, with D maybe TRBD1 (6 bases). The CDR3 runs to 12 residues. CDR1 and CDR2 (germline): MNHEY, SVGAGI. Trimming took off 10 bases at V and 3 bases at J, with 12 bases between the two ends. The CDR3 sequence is CATPGVYYGYTF. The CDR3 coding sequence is TGTGCCACCCCAGGGGTTTACTATGGCTACACCTTC.

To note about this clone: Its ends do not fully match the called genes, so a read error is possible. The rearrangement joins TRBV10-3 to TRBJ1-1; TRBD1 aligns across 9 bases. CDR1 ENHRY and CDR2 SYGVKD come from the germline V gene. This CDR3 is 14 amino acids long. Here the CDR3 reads CAISQGTGNAEAFF. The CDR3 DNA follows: TGTGCCATCAGCCAGGGGACAGGGAACGCTGAAGCTTTCTTT.

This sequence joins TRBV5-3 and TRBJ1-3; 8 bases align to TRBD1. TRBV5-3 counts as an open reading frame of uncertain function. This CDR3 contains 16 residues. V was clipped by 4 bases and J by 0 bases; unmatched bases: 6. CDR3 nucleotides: TGTGCCAGAAGCCCCGGGACAGGCGGCTCTGGAAACACCATATATTTT. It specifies CARSPGTGGSGNTIYF.

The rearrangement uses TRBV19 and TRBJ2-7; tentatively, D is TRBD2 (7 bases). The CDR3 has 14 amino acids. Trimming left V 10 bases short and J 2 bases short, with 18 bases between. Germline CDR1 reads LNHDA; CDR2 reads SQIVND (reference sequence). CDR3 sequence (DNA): TGTGCCACTGGGAGGGGGGGCACTCCCTACGAGCAGTACTTC. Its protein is CATGRGGTPYEQYF.

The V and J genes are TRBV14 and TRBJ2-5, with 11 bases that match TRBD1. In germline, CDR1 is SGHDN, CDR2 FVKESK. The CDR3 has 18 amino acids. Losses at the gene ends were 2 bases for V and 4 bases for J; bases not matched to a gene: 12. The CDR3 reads CASSQFGRGQGARETQYF. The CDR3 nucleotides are TGTGCCAGCAGCCAATTTGGGCGAGGACAGGGGGCGCGAGAGACCCAGTACTTC.

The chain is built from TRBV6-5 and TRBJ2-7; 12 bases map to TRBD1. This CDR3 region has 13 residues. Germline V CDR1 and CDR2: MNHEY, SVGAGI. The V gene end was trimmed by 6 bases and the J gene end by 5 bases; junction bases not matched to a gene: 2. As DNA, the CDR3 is TGTGCCAGCAGGGGACAGGGGGCTAACGAGCAGTACTTC. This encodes CASRGQGANEQYF.

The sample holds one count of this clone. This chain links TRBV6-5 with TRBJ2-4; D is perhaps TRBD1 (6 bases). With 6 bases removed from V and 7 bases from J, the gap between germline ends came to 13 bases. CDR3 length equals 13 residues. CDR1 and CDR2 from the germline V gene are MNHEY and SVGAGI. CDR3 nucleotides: TGTGCCAGCAGCACACAGGGTCGGAACATTCAGTACTTC. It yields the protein CASSTQGRNIQYF.

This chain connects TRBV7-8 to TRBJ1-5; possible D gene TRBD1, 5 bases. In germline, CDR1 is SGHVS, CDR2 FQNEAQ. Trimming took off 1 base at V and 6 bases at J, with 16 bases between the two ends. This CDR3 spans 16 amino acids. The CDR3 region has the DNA TGTGCCAGCAGCTTAGGTCCGCAGGGCACTCCTCAGCCCCAGCATTTT. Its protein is CASSLGPQGTPQPQHF.

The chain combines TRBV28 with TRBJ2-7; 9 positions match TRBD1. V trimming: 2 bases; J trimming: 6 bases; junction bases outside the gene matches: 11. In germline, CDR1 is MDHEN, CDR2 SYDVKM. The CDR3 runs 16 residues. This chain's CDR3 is CASSLSFGDREFEQYF. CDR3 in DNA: TGTGCCAGCAGTTTAAGTTTCGGGGACAGGGAATTCGAGCAGTACTTC.

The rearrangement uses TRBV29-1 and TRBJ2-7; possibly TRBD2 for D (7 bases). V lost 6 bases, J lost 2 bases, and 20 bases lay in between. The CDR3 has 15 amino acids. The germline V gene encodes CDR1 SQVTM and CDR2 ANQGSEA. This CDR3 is CSVARGAGSAYEQYF. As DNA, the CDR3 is TGCAGCGTGGCCCGGGGGGCGGGATCCGCCTACGAGCAGTACTTC.

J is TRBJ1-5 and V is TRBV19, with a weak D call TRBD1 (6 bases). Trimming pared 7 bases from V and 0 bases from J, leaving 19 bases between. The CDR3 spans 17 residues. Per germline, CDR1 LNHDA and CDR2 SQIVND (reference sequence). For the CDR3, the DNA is TGTGCCAGTACCCTGCTGCCGGGACATACTAGCAATCAGCCCCAGCATTTT. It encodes CASTLLPGHTSNQPQHF.

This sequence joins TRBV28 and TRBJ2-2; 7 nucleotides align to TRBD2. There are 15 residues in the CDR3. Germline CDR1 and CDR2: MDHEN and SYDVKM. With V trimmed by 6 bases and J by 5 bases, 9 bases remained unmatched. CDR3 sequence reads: CASRVGLGETGELFF. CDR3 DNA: TGTGCCAGCAGGGTTGGACTAGGGGAAACCGGGGAGCTGTTTTTT.

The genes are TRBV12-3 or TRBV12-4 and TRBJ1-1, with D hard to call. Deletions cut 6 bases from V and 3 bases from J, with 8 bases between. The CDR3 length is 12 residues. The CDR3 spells CASSFTYTEAFF. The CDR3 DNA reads TGTGCCAGCAGCTTTACTTACACTGAAGCTTTCTTT.

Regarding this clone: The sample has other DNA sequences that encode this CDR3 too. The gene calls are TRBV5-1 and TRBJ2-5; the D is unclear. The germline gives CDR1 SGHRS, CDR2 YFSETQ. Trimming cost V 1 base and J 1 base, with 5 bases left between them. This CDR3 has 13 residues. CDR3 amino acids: CASSLSLQETQYF. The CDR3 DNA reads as TGCGCCAGCAGCTTGTCCCTCCAAGAGACCCAGTACTTC.